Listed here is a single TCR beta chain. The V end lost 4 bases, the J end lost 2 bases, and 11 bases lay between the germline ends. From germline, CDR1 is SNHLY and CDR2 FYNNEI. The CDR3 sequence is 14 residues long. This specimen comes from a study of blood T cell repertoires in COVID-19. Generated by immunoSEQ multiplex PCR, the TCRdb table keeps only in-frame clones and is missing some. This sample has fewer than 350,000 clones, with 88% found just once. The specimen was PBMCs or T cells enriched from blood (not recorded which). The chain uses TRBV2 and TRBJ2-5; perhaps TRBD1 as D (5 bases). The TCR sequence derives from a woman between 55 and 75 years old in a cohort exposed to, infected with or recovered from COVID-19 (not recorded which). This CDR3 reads CASSVDSLQETQYF. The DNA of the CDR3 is TGTGCCAGCAGTGTCGACAGCCTTCAAGAGACCCAGTACTTC.